These 16 T cell receptor beta chains share one sample of origin, sequenced in a study of graft-versus-host responses after intestinal transplantation. Here immunoSEQ multiplex PCR was the method, and the copy in TCRdb shows in-frame clones only, minus some. The sample has 20,000 to 30,000 clones; less than 85% are singletons. The sample was PBMCs, taken about 28 days after intestinal transplant. These receptors all come from a human patient who received an intestinal transplant, so some T cells may come from the graft donor.

The rearrangement links TRBV7-9 to TRBJ2-5; possibly TRBD1 for D (5 bases). Trimming took off 0 bases at V and 2 bases at J, with 10 bases between the two ends. CDR3 length: 15 amino acids. From germline, CDR1 is SEHNR and CDR2 FQNEAQ (reference sequence). The CDR3 nucleotides are TGTGCCAGCAGCTTAGCGACAGAACTTCAAGAGACCCAGTACTTC. Amino acid sequence: CASSLATELQETQYF. The variable domain in full, with the rest retrieved from reference TRBV7-9 and TRBJ2-5, is DTGVSQNPRHKITKRGQNVTFRCDPISEHNRLYWYRQTLGQGPEFLTYFQNEAQLEKSRLLSDRFSAERPKGSFSTLEIQRTEQGDSAMYLCASSLATELQETQYFGPGTRLLVL.

This clone was picked up a small number of times. This chain uses TRBV6-5 with TRBJ2-7, with a weak D call TRBD2 (7 bases). The CDR3 sequence is 13 residues long. From germline, CDR1 is MNHEY and CDR2 SVGAGI. V was clipped by 2 bases and J by 6 bases, with 11 bases between them. The CDR3 sequence is CASSYRRGGEQYF. The CDR3 nucleotides read TGTGCCAGCAGTTACAGGAGGGGGGGCGAGCAGTACTTC.

The rearrangement joins TRBV28 to TRBJ2-7; 9 nucleotides agree with TRBD1. Germline values: CDR1 MDHEN, CDR2 SYDVKM. V lost 5 bases, J lost 4 bases, and 6 bases stayed unmatched. The CDR3 contains 14 residues. The CDR3: CASSLPGQGYEQYF. CDR3 bases: TGTGCCAGCAGTCTTCCGGGACAGGGATACGAGCAGTACTTC. Filled out from reference TRBV28 and TRBJ2-7, the complete variable domain reads DVKVTQSSRYLVKRTGEKVFLECVQDMDHENMFWYRQDPGLGLRLIYFSYDVKMKEKGDIPEGYSVSREKKERFSLILESASTNQTSMYLCASSLPGQGYEQYFGPGTRLTVT.

The J gene is TRBJ2-2, the V gene TRBV7-9; 9 nucleotides align to TRBD2. Germline values: CDR1 SEHNR, CDR2 FQNEAQ (reference sequence). This CDR3 is built from 16 residues. V was clipped by 5 bases and J by 5 bases; unmatched bases: 9. The DNA for the CDR3 is TGTGCCAGCAGCGCCACCCTTGGACTAGCGACCGGGGAGCTGTTTTTT. It encodes CASSATLGLATGELFF.

The CDR3 loop is CATSRDIRGTNEKLFF. In DNA, the CDR3 is TGTGCCACCAGCAGAGATATAAGGGGTACTAATGAAAAACTGTTTTTT. The rearrangement links TRBV15 to TRBJ1-4, with D perhaps TRBD1 (5 bases). Trimming removed 0 bases at V and 2 bases at J, with 10 bases between. The CDR3 has 16 amino acids. CDR1 and CDR2 from the germline V gene are LNHNV and YYDKDF (reference sequence).

Concerning this clone: Germline is not matched at one junction end, which may reflect a read error. The rearrangement joins TRBV30 to TRBJ2-6, with D perhaps matching TRBD2 (5 bases). Germline-derived CDR1 and CDR2 are GTSNPN and SVGIG (reference sequence). The CDR3 spans 15 residues. CDR3 sequence: CAGSTGGSGANVLTF. The CDR3 DNA follows: TGTGCCGGGAGTACCGGAGGCTCTGGGGCCAACGTCCTGACTTTC.

On this clone: At one of its ends the junction is not consistent with the germline gene, which may arise from a read error. The V and J genes are TRBV27 and TRBJ2-1; TRBD2 matches 7 bases. Germline V gene sequence: CDR1 MNHEY, CDR2 SMNVEV (reference sequence). The CDR3 covers 15 residues. This chain's CDR3 is CACSLSPAGTNEQFF. The CDR3, as DNA: TGTGCCTGCAGTTTGAGCCCAGCGGGGACCAATGAGCAGTTCTTC.

The rearrangement joins TRBV19 to TRBJ1-5, with D perhaps TRBD1 (6 bases). The CDR3 totals 16 residues. Trimming stripped 0 bases from V and 2 bases from J, with 11 bases between. CDR1 is LNHDA, CDR2 SQIVND, per germline (reference sequence). Here the CDR3 DNA reads TGTGCCAGTAGTATAGAACCAGGGGCAGGCAATCAGCCCCAGCATTTT. Its translation: CASSIEPGAGNQPQHF.

Here the CDR3 reads CASSQPGAQYF. In nucleotides, the CDR3 is TGTGCCAGCAGCCAACCTGGGGCCCAGTACTTC. The chain employs TRBV11-2 and TRBJ2-5; D not resolved. CDR1 and CDR2 from the germline V gene are SGHAT and FQNNGV. The V gene lost 5 bases and the J gene lost 9 bases, with 10 bases spanning the gap. The CDR3 consists of 11 residues.

The V call is TRBV4-1, the J call TRBJ2-2; D unresolved. Germline CDR1 and CDR2: MGHRA and YSYEKL. The V and J ends lost 5 bases and 5 bases respectively, with 6 bases between them. CDR3 length: 12 amino acids. The CDR3: CASSGNTGELFF. CDR3 DNA sequence: TGCGCCAGCAGCGGAAATACCGGGGAGCTGTTTTTT.

The chain carries TRBV11-2 and TRBJ2-5; 12 bases match TRBD2. The CDR3 consists of 17 residues. Losses at the gene ends were 5 bases for V and 6 bases for J; bases not matched to a gene: 13. Germline V gene lookup returns CDR1 SGHAT and CDR2 FQNNGV. This CDR3 reads CASSPPPSGRAGKTQYF. CDR3 nucleotide sequence: TGTGCCAGCAGCCCTCCCCCTAGCGGGAGGGCCGGGAAGACCCAGTACTTC.

V is TRBV10-3 and J is TRBJ2-1; no firm D call. This CDR3 contains 12 residues. Germline V gene lookup returns CDR1 ENHRY and CDR2 SYGVKD. Deletions cut 4 bases from V and 6 bases from J, with 7 bases between. The CDR3 region is CAISATFNEQFF. CDR3 DNA sequence: TGTGCCATCAGTGCGACCTTCAATGAGCAGTTCTTC.

The chain joins TRBV27 to TRBJ1-5; no firm D call. This CDR3 is 13 amino acids long. V gave up 5 bases and J gave up 0 bases, with 5 bases separating them. In germline, CDR1 is MNHEY, CDR2 SMNVEV (reference sequence). The chain's CDR3 is CASSPDSNQPQHF. CDR3 nucleotide sequence: TGTGCCAGCAGTCCCGATAGCAATCAGCCCCAGCATTTT.

The CDR3 nucleotides are TGTGCCAGCAGTGAACGGGCTAGCGCGGGATACAATGAGCAGTTCTTC. Translation: CASSERASAGYNEQFF. The gene calls are TRBV6-1 and TRBJ2-1; TRBD2 might be the D (6 bases). Germline V gene lookup returns CDR1 MNHNS and CDR2 SASEGT. V lost 2 bases to trimming and J lost 4 bases, with 15 bases between them. The CDR3 is made up of 16 amino acids.

The chain recombines TRBV30 with TRBJ2-5; D uncertain. Per the germline V gene, CDR1 is GTSNPN and CDR2 is SVGIG (reference sequence). This CDR3 contains 14 residues. The V and J ends lost 3 bases and 1 base respectively, with 12 bases between them. The CDR3: CAWSRNPLQETQYF. The CDR3, as DNA: TGTGCCTGGAGCCGAAACCCCCTCCAAGAGACCCAGTACTTC.

A single count supports this clone. The chain is built from TRBV19 and TRBJ1-5; 7 nucleotides line up with TRBD1. The CDR3 is made up of 17 amino acids. V shed 3 bases, J shed 1 base, and the junction held 9 bases outside the gene matches. The germline CDR1 and CDR2 sequences are LNHDA and SQIVND (reference sequence). The CDR3 here is CASSIGPGGWSNQPQHF. The CDR3 DNA is TGTGCCAGTAGTATTGGTCCAGGGGGATGGAGCAATCAGCCCCAGCATTTT.